This TCR beta chain originates from a study of cytomegalovirus exposure and HLA in healthy donors. It was with 60 Vbeta and 13 Jbeta primers that the PCR ran. Produced via immunoSEQ multiplex PCR; TCRdb's table is partial and in-frame only. The data show tens of thousands of clones, approximately 70% seen once. Germline V gene lookup returns CDR1 SGHTA and CDR2 FQGNSA. V was pared by 8 bases and J by 0 bases, with 7 bases of the junction left unmatched. This CDR3 has 14 residues. This clone was found once. Material for sequencing was PBMCs. This chain joins TRBV7-2 and TRBJ2-7, with TRBD2 matching over 7 bases. The clonotype was recovered from a woman aged 50 to 60 in good health and CMV-seropositive. CDR3 nucleotide sequence: TGTGCCAGCTCCAGGCGGGGGAGCTCCTACGAGCAGTACTTC. Translation gives CASSRRGSSYEQYF.